These 24 T cell receptor beta chains were sequenced from one sample in a study of cytomegalovirus exposure and HLA in healthy donors. The PCR ran on 60 Vbeta and 13 Jbeta primers. TCRdb's table, derived via immunoSEQ multiplex PCR, lists solely in-frame clones and lacks some. The sample includes 100,000 to 150,000 clones, approximately 80% of them seen just once. The source material was PBMCs. These receptors were collected from a girl aged 2-10 years in good health and CMV-seronegative.

The CDR3 nucleotides are TGCAGCGTTGAGGCCCCGACAGGGGCCTACGAGCAGTACTTC. Its protein product is CSVEAPTGAYEQYF. This chain links TRBV29-1 with TRBJ2-7, with 8 bases fitting TRBD1. The trim removed 3 bases at V and 2 bases at J, leaving 6 bases unmatched. Germline V gives CDR1 SQVTM, CDR2 ANQGSEA. The CDR3 spans 14 residues.

In DNA, the CDR3 is TGTGCCAGCAGCGTAGGGACAGGGGGCGAGACTGAAGCTTTCTTT. Its translation is CASSVGTGGETEAFF. The chain recombines TRBV9 with TRBJ1-1, with 11 bases aligning to TRBD1. V dropped 0 bases and J dropped 5; count of bases not matched to a gene: 3. The CDR3 is made up of 15 amino acids. CDR1 is SGDLS and CDR2 is YYNGEE in the germline V gene.

The gene calls are TRBV28 and TRBJ1-4, with D maybe TRBD1 (5 bases). CDR1 is MDHEN, CDR2 SYDVKM, per germline. Trimming pared 5 bases from V and 0 bases from J, leaving 7 bases between. This CDR3 has 14 amino acids. CDR3 sequence reads: CASSRQTTNEKLFF. The CDR3 DNA reads as TGTGCCAGCAGTCGACAGACAACTAATGAAAAACTGTTTTTT.

This chain links TRBV4-2 with TRBJ2-5; 10 bases fit TRBD2. With 5 bases clipped from V and 5 bases from J, the junction kept 5 bases outside the gene matches. The CDR3 totals 14 residues. The V gene's germline CDR1 is LGHNA and CDR2 YNFKEQ. The CDR3 loop reads CASSVSGGLETQYF. The CDR3 DNA follows: TGTGCCAGCAGCGTTAGCGGGGGGTTGGAGACCCAGTACTTC.

The V and J genes are TRBV7-2 and TRBJ2-3, with 9 bases fitting TRBD2. Germline values: CDR1 SGHTA, CDR2 FQGNSA. The CDR3 has 17 residues. V was pared by 5 bases and J by 1 base, with 10 bases of the junction left unmatched. CDR3 bases: TGTGCCAGCAGCCCCTCTGTTCTAGCGGGACGCACAGATACGCAGTATTTT. Protein: CASSPSVLAGRTDTQYF.

V gene TRBV4-3 combines with J gene TRBJ2-3; TRBD2 aligns across 8 bases. The ends lost 1 base at V and 8 bases at J; junction bases unmatched: 8. Germline V gene sequence: CDR1 LGHNA, CDR2 YSLEER. CDR3 length equals 15 residues. The CDR3 bases are TGCGCCAGCAGCCAAGGGGACGCCGGGGGGGGTACGCAGTATTTT. Amino acids: CASSQGDAGGGTQYF.

In its sample, this clone was seen a few times. This chain connects TRBV5-3 to TRBJ1-4; 10 nucleotides align to TRBD1. TRBV5-3 belongs to the ORF category, with a function that is uncertain. The CDR3 contains 14 residues. The V gene end was trimmed by 0 bases and the J gene end by 9 bases; junction bases not matched to a gene: 2. The CDR3 DNA reads TGTGCCAGAAGCTTGGGGGACAGGGGCCAAAAACTGTTTTTT. Translation: CARSLGDRGQKLFF.

The rearrangement joins TRBV28 to TRBJ2-7; 8 nucleotides match TRBD2. CDR3 length: 16 amino acids. Germline V gene data show CDR1 as MDHEN and CDR2 as SYDVKM. J lost 7 bases, V lost 3 bases, and 14 bases had no gene match. CDR3 in amino acids: CASSFWLAGPGGEQYF. The CDR3 nucleotides read TGTGCCAGCAGTTTCTGGCTAGCGGGTCCTGGGGGTGAGCAGTACTTC.

The CDR3 DNA is TGTGCCAGCCACGTTGACAGGCTAAACACTGAAGCTTTCTTT. Its protein is CASHVDRLNTEAFF. The rearrangement joins TRBV5-4 to TRBJ1-1, with D tentatively TRBD1 (6 bases). V lost 7 bases and J 2 bases, leaving 15 bases between the germline ends. Germline V CDR1 and CDR2: SGHNT, YYREEE (reference sequence). CDR3 length: 14 residues.

J is TRBJ1-1 and V is TRBV10-2; D perhaps matches TRBD1 (6 bases). Per the germline V gene, CDR1 is WSHSY and CDR2 is SAAADI. The V gene lost 7 bases and the J gene lost 7 bases, with 19 bases spanning the gap. This CDR3 is built from 14 residues. The CDR3, as DNA: TGCGCCAGCAACACTATGCCAGGGGCGGGTGAAGCTTTCTTT. Translating gives CASNTMPGAGEAFF.

The sample holds a few counts of this clone. The chain combines TRBV4-1 with TRBJ2-4; D is possibly TRBD2 (5 bases). Trimming cost V 0 bases and J 0 bases, with 9 bases left between them. CDR1 is MGHRA, CDR2 YSYEKL, per germline. The CDR3 is 16 amino acids. CDR3 sequence (DNA): TGCGCCAGCAGCCAAGAATTGGCGGGAGCCAAAAACATTCAGTACTTC. Amino acids: CASSQELAGAKNIQYF.

The rearrangement uses TRBV19 and TRBJ2-5; weak D call: TRBD1 (5 bases). CDR1 and CDR2 from the germline V gene are LNHDA and SQIVND (reference sequence). Trimming took off 8 bases at V and 5 bases at J, with 24 bases between the two ends. The CDR3 sequence is 16 residues long. CDR3 nucleotide sequence: TGTGCCAGTCCTATATGTTGGGGCAGGGAAAGGGAGACCCAGTACTTC. It encodes CASPICWGRERETQYF.

This rearrangement joins TRBV5-4 to TRBJ2-1; 8 bases match TRBD1. Unmatched junction bases numbered 11, after V lost 3 bases and J lost 0 bases. CDR1 is SGHNT, CDR2 YYREEE, per germline (reference sequence). The CDR3 consists of 18 residues. The CDR3 DNA is TGTGCCAGCAGCTGGAAAACAGGGGGGAGTACCTCCTACAATGAGCAGTTCTTC. This encodes CASSWKTGGSTSYNEQFF.

The rearrangement links TRBV5-1 to TRBJ1-4; the match to TRBD1 covers 7 bases. The CDR3 runs to 14 residues. CDR1 and CDR2 (germline): SGHRS, YFSETQ. Germline trimming cut 3 bases from V and 7 bases from J; bases unmatched to any gene: 6. CDR3 in amino acids: CASSSTGVAEKLFF. The CDR3 nucleotides read TGCGCCAGCAGCTCTACAGGGGTAGCTGAAAAACTGTTTTTT.

The chain is built from TRBV19 and TRBJ2-7; 9 positions agree with TRBD2. This CDR3 spans 15 amino acids. Trimming took 4 bases from V and 2 from J; bases not matched to a gene: 6. Looked up from germline, CDR1 is LNHDA and CDR2 is SQIVND (reference sequence). CDR3 nucleotide sequence: TGTGCCAGTAGTAAAGGTAGCGGGGGCACCTACGAGCAGTACTTC. The encoded protein is CASSKGSGGTYEQYF.

The CDR3 coding sequence is TGTGCTAGTGGTCGGGCCGACAGGGGCCTAATTTTCGTTGCTAGCGGCAATGAGCAGTTCTTC. Translated, it gives CASGRADRGLIFVASGNEQFF. The chain couples TRBV12-5 to TRBJ2-1; perhaps TRBD1 as D (8 bases). Germline V gene data show CDR1 as LGHNT and CDR2 as FRNRAP. This CDR3 is built from 21 residues. Trimming cost V 5 bases and J 6 bases, with 35 bases left between them.

The chain has TRBV9 and TRBJ2-1; 12 bases fit TRBD2. The CDR3 extends over 16 amino acids. Germline CDR1 is SGDLS and CDR2 is YYNGEE. Germline trimming cut 2 bases from V and 5 bases from J; bases unmatched to any gene: 5. The CDR3 here is CASSVTRTSGDNEQFF. CDR3 sequence (DNA): TGTGCCAGCAGCGTGACACGGACTAGCGGGGACAATGAGCAGTTCTTC.

The chain recombines TRBV25-1 with TRBJ2-2, with 9 nucleotides matching TRBD1. From germline, CDR1 is MGHDK and CDR2 SYGVNS. The CDR3 consists of 16 residues. Losses at the gene ends were 4 bases for V and 5 bases for J; bases not matched to a gene: 8. The CDR3 sequence is CASSGSGTGFTGELFF. The CDR3 DNA reads as TGTGCCAGCAGTGGCTCCGGGACAGGGTTTACCGGGGAGCTGTTTTTT.

The J gene is TRBJ2-7, the V gene TRBV5-4, with 7 bases aligning to TRBD1. The V segment lost 2 bases and the J segment 4 bases; nucleotides outside the gene matches: 3. CDR1 and CDR2 (germline): SGHNT, YYREEE (reference sequence). This CDR3 is 13 amino acids long. The CDR3 DNA follows: TGTGCCAGCAGCTTCCAGGGGGTTTACGAGCAGTACTTC. It encodes CASSFQGVYEQYF.

This clone was observed a few times. The rearrangement uses TRBV2 and TRBJ2-7; TRBD2 matches at 9 bases. This CDR3 contains 13 residues. J lost 6 bases, V lost 3 bases, and 3 bases had no gene match. Per the germline V gene, CDR1 is SNHLY and CDR2 is FYNNEI. The CDR3: CASSELAGFEQYF. CDR3 in DNA: TGTGCCAGCAGTGAGCTAGCGGGATTCGAGCAGTACTTC.

In nucleotides, the CDR3 is TGCGCCAGCAGCCAAGAACGGGGGGGTGGGGAAAAACTGTTTTTT. Its translation is CASSQERGGGEKLFF. The J gene is TRBJ1-4, the V gene TRBV4-1; maybe TRBD1 (5 bases). The CDR3 spans 15 residues. Looked up from germline, CDR1 is MGHRA and CDR2 is YSYEKL. V was clipped by 0 bases and J by 8 bases, with 13 bases between them.

This clone appeared once. The CDR3 bases are TGCGCCAGCAGCTTGGCCGGCGGGAACACTGAAGCTTTCTTT. It is translated as CASSLAGGNTEAFF. V and J are TRBV5-1 and TRBJ1-1; the D is unclear. The V end lost 0 bases, the J end lost 1 base, and 7 bases lay between the germline ends. The V gene's germline CDR1 is SGHRS and CDR2 YFSETQ. The CDR3 consists of 14 residues. Variable domain in full (rest from reference TRBV5-1 and TRBJ1-1): KAGVTQTPRYLIKTRGQQVTLSCSPISGHRSVSWYQQTPGQGLQFLFEYFSETQRNKGNFPGRFSGRQFSNSRSEMNVSTLELGDSALYLCASSLAGGNTEAFFGQGTRLTVV.

The chain uses TRBV6-5 and TRBJ2-2, with 8 bases identical to TRBD1. Germline CDR1 is MNHEY and CDR2 is SVGAGI. The length of the CDR3 is 15 residues. Trimming took 2 bases from V and 6 from J; bases not matched to a gene: 5. DNA for the CDR3: TGTGCCAGCAGTTACGGGCAACAGGGGGCCGGGGAGCTGTTTTTT. Protein: CASSYGQQGAGELFF.

The chain carries TRBV6-6 and TRBJ2-1, with no clear D. V lost 6 bases and J 0 bases, leaving 15 bases between the germline ends. Germline V gene data show CDR1 as MNHNY and CDR2 as SVGAGI (reference sequence). There are 16 residues in the CDR3. CDR3 residues: CASRPPSLSSYNEQFF. The DNA of the CDR3 is TGTGCCAGCAGACCCCCCTCCCTGAGCTCCTACAATGAGCAGTTCTTC.